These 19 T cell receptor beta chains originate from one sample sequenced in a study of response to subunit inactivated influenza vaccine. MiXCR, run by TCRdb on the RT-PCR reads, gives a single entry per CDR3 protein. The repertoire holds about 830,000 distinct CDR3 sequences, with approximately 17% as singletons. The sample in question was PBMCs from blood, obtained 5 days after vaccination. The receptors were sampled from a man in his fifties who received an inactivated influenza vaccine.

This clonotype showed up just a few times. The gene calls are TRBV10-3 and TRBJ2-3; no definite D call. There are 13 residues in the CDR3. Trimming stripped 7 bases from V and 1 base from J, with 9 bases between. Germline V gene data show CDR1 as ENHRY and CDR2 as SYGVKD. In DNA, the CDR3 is TGTGCCATCAATTCGGGTGGCACAGATACGCAGTATTTT. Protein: CAINSGGTDTQYF.

CDR3 loop: CAVTPFNEQFF. CDR3 DNA sequence: TGTGCCGTTACGCCCTTCAATGAGCAGTTCTTC. V and J are TRBV12-3 or TRBV12-4 and TRBJ2-1, with D unclear. Trimming removed 11 bases from V and 6 bases from J, with 11 bases in between. This CDR3 region has 11 residues.

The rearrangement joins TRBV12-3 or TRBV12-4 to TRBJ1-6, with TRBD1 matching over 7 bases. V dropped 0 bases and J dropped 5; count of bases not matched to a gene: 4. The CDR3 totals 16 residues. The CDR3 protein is CASSLARGQNNSPLHF. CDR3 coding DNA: TGTGCCAGCAGTTTAGCGCGGGGACAGAATAATTCACCCCTCCACTTT.

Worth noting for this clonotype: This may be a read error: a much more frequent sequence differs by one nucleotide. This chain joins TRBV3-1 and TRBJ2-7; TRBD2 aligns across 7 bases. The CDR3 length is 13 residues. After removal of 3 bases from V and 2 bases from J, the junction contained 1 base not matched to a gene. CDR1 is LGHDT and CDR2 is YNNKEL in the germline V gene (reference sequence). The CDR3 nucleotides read TGTGCCAGCAGCCAGACTAGCACCTACGAGCAGTACTTC. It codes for CASSQTSTYEQYF.

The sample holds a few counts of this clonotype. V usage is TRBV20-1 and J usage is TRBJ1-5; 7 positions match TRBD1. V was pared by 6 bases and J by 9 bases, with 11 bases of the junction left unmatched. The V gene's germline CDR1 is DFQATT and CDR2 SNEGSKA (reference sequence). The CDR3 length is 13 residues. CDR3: CSALTGSGLPQHF. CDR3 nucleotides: TGCAGTGCCTTGACAGGGTCCGGTCTGCCCCAGCATTTT.

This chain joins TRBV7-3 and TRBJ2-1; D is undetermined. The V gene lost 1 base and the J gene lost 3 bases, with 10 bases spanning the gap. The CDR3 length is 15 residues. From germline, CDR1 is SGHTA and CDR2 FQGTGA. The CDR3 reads CASSLIANRYNEQFF. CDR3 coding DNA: TGTGCCAGCAGCTTAATCGCAAACCGCTACAATGAGCAGTTCTTC.

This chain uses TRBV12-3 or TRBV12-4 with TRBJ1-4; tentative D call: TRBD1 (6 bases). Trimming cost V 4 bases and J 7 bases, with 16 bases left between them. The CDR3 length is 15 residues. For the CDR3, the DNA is TGTGCCAGCAGTTCTCACGGGAGGGGGGGTGAAAAACTGTTTTTT. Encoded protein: CASSSHGRGGEKLFF.

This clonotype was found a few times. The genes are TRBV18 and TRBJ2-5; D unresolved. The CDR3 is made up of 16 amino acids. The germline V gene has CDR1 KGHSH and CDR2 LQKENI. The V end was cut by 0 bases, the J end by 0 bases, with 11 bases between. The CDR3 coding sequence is TGTGCCAGCTCACCACCGTCCCCAGCCTACCAAGAGACCCAGTACTTC. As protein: CASSPPSPAYQETQYF. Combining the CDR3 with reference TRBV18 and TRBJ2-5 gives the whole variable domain NAGVMQNPRHLVRRRGQEARLRCSPMKGHSHVYWYRQLPEEGLKFMVYLQKENIIDESGMPKERFSAEFPKEGPSILRIQQVVRGDSAAYFCASSPPSPAYQETQYFGPGTRLLVL.

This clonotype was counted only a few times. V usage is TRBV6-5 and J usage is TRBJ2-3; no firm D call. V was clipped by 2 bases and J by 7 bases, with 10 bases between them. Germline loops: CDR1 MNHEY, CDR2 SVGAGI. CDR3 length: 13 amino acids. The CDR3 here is CASSYDVGNTQYF. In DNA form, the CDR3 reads TGTGCCAGCAGTTACGATGTGGGGAATACGCAGTATTTT.

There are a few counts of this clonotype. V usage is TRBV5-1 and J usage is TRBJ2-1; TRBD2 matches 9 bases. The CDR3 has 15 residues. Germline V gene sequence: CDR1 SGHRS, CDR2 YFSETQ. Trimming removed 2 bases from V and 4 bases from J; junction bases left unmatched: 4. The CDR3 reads CASSFAGGLYNEQFF. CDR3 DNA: TGCGCCAGCAGCTTCGCGGGGGGGCTATACAATGAGCAGTTCTTC.

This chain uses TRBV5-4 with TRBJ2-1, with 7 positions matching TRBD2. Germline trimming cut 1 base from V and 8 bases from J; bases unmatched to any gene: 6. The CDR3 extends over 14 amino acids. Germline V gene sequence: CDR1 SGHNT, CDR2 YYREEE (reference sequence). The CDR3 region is CASSLSGGLHEQFF. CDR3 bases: TGTGCCAGCAGCTTGTCGGGGGGATTGCATGAGCAGTTCTTC.

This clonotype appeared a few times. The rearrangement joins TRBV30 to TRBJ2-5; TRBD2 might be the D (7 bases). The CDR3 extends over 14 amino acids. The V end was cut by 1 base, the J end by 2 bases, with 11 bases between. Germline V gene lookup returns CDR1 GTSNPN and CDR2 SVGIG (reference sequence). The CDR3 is CAWSDRGAQETQYF. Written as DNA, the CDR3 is TGTGCCTGGAGTGATCGGGGGGCGCAAGAGACCCAGTACTTC.

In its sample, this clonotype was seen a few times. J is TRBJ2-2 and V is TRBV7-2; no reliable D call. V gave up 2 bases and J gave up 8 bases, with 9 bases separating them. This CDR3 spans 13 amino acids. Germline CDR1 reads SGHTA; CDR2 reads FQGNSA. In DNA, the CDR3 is TGTGCCAGCAGCTTAAAACGGCCAGGGGAGCTGTTTTTT. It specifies CASSLKRPGELFF.

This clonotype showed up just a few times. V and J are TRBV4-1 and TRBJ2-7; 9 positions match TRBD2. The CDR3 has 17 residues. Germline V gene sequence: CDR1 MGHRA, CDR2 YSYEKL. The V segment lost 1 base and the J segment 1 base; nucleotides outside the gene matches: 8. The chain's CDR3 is CASSQVARAGGSYEQYF. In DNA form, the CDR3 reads TGCGCCAGCAGCCAAGTCGCCAGAGCGGGGGGATCCTACGAGCAGTACTTC.

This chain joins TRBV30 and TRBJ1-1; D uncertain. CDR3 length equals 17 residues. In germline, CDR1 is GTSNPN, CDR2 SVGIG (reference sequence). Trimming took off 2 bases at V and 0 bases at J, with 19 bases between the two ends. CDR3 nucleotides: TGTGCCTGGAGTATTTCCCGGACCTTTCTCATGAACACTGAAGCTTTCTTT. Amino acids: CAWSISRTFLMNTEAFF.

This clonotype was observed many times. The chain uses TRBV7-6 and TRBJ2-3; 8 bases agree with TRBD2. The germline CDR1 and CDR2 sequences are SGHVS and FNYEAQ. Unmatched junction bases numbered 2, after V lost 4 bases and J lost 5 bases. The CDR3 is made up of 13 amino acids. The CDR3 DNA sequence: TGTGCCAGCAGCTCCACTAGCGGAGATACGCAGTATTTT. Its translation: CASSSTSGDTQYF.

CDR3 sequence: CASSRMGLAGVNEQFF. For the CDR3, the DNA is TGTGCCAGCAGCCGTATGGGACTAGCGGGAGTCAATGAGCAGTTCTTC. The chain couples TRBV14 to TRBJ2-1; 14 bases are a match to TRBD2. The germline V gene encodes CDR1 SGHDN and CDR2 FVKESK. The V segment lost 4 bases and the J segment 6 bases; nucleotides outside the gene matches: 5. This CDR3 has 16 amino acids. Looking up the rest from reference TRBV14 and TRBJ2-1 gives the full variable domain: EAGVTQFPSHSVIEKGQTVTLRCDPISGHDNLYWYRRVMGKEIKFLLHFVKESKQDESGMPNNRFLAERTGGTYSTLKVQPAELEDSGVYFCASSRMGLAGVNEQFFGPGTRLTVL.

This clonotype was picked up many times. The CDR3 loop is CASRKRVLGYNEQFF. Written as DNA, the CDR3 is TGTGCCAGCAGGAAGCGAGTGCTGGGGTACAATGAGCAGTTCTTC. V is TRBV6-1 and J is TRBJ2-1; D gene unclear. Germline V gene sequence: CDR1 MNHNS, CDR2 SASEGT. V lost 6 bases and J lost 4, with 16 bases in between. This CDR3 is built from 15 residues.

DNA of the CDR3: TGTGCCAGCAGCCGGGCAGGGGTCACCGGGGAGCTGTTTTTT. Translating it yields CASSRAGVTGELFF. The V call is TRBV7-2, the J call TRBJ2-2; possibly TRBD1 for D (6 bases). Deletions cut 5 bases from V and 4 bases from J, with 11 bases between. There are 14 residues in the CDR3. Looked up from germline, CDR1 is SGHTA and CDR2 is FQGNSA.